This T cell receptor beta chain was retrieved from a study of vaccination and CD4 T cells after COVID-19. Notes on this clonotype: Its cognate antigen is unknown.

Oncomine TCR Beta short-read sequencing was applied to DNA from cultured CD4+ T cells. MiXCR, run by TCRdb on the PCR reads, gives a single entry per CDR3 protein. This sample carries about 14,000 distinct CDR3 sequences, roughly 29% of them seen once, and the ten largest clones take roughly 20%. Treatment: approximately 9-day PBMC culture with coronavirus spike peptide pools or control peptides (ViraFEST assay). ViraFEST sequenced TCRs after peptide-pool expansion of antigen-specific T cells. The TCR originated in a human donor who received a COVID-19 vaccine. Sequencing was performed on CD4+ T cells from blood, cultured in vitro, taken before SARS-CoV-2 vaccination.

The CDR3 loop is CASNNRGADNEQFF. DNA for the CDR3: TGTGCCAGCAACAACAGGGGGGCTGACAATGAGCAGTTCTTC. The chain uses TRBV2 and TRBJ2-1, with TRBD1 matching 8 bases. Trimming took 7 bases from V and 5 from J; bases not matched to a gene: 7. CDR3 length: 14 residues. The germline V gene has CDR1 SNHLY and CDR2 FYNNEI.